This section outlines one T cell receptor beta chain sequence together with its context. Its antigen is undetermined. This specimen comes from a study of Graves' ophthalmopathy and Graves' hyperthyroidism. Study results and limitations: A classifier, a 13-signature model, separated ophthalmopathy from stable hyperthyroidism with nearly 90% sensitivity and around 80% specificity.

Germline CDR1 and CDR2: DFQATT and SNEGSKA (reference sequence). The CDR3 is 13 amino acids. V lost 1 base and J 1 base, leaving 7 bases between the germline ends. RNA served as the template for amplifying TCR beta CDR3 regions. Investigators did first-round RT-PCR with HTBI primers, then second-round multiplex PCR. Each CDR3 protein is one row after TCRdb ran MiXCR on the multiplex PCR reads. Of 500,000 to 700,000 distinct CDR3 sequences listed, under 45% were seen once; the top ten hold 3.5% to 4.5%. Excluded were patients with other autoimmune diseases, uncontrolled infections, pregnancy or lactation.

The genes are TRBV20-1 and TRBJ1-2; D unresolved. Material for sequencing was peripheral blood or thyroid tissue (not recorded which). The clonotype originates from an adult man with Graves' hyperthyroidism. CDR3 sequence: CSARAIVNYGYTF. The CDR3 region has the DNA TGCAGTGCTAGAGCGATCGTTAACTATGGCTACACCTTC.